This T cell receptor (beta chain) derives from a study of sequential checkpoint blockade in melanoma. Study background: Randomization was 1:1 between first-line nivolumab→ipilimumab and ipilimumab→nivolumab.

The treatment was: randomized to nivolumab then ipilimumab (arm A) or the reverse (arm B). Sorted cells were live CD3+CD8+, lacking CD19 and CD56, from PBMCs. The method was immunoSEQ multiplex PCR; TCRdb's version includes in-frame clones alone and lacks a portion of them. The table records roughly 17,000 clones, 73% of them present only once. The CDR3 consists of 13 residues. Unmatched junction bases numbered 8, after V lost 9 bases and J lost 7 bases. The germline CDR1 and CDR2 sequences are LNHDA and SQIVND (reference sequence). The TCR comes from a human donor with melanoma. The material was CD8+ T cells sorted from blood (inferred from file names), obtained from a patient given nivolumab and ipilimumab in sequence. V and J are TRBV19 and TRBJ2-1; 8 bases agree with TRBD1. The CDR3, as DNA: TGTGCCAGCGGGACAGGAATCACGAATGAGCAGTTCTTC. Protein product: CASGTGITNEQFF.